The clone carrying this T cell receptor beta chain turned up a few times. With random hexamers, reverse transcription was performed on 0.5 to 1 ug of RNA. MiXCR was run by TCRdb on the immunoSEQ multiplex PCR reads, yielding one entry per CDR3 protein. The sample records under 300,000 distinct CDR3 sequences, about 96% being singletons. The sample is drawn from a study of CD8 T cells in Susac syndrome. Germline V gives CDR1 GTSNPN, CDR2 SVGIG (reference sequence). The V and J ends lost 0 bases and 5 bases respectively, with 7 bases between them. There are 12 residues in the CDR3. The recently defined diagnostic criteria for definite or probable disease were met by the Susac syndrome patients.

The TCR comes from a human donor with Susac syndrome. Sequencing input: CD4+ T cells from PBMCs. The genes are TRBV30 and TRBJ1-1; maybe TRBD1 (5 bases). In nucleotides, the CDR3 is TGTGCCTGGAGTGTTCGGGGGACTGAAGCTTTCTTT. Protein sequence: CAWSVRGTEAFF.